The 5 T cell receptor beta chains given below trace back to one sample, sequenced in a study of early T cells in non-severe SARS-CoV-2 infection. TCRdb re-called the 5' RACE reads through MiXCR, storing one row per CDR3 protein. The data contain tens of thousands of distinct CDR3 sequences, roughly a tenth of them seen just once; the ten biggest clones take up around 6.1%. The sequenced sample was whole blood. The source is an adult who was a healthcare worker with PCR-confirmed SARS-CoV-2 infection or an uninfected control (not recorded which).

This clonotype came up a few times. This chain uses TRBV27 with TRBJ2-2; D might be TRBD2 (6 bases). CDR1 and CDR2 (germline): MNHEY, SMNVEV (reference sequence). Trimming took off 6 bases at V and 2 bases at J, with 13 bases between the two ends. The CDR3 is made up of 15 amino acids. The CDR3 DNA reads TGTGCCAGCAGCAGTGGGACTCCTAACACCGGGGAGCTGTTTTTT. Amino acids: CASSSGTPNTGELFF.

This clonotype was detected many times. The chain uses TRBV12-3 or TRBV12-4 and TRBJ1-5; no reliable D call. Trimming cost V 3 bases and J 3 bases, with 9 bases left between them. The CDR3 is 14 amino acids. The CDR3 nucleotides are TGTGCCAGCAGTTTGACCTCTGCCAATCAGCCCCAGCATTTT. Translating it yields CASSLTSANQPQHF.

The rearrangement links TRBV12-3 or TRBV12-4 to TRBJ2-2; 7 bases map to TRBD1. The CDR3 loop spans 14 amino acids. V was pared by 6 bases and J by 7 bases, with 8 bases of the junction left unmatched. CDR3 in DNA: TGTGCCAGCAGCCTACAGGGGAAGGGCGGGGAGCTGTTTTTT. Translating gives CASSLQGKGGELFF.

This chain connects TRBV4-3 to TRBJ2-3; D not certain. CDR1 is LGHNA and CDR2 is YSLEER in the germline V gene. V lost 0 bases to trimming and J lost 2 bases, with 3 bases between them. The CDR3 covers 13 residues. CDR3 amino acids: CASSQEYTDTQYF. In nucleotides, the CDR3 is TGCGCCAGCAGCCAAGAGTACACAGATACGCAGTATTTT.

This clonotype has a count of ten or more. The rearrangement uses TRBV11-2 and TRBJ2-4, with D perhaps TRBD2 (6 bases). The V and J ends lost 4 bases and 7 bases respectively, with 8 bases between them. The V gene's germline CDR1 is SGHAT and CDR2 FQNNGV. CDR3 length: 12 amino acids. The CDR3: CASSWDLNIQYF. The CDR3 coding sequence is TGTGCCAGCAGCTGGGACTTGAACATTCAGTACTTC.